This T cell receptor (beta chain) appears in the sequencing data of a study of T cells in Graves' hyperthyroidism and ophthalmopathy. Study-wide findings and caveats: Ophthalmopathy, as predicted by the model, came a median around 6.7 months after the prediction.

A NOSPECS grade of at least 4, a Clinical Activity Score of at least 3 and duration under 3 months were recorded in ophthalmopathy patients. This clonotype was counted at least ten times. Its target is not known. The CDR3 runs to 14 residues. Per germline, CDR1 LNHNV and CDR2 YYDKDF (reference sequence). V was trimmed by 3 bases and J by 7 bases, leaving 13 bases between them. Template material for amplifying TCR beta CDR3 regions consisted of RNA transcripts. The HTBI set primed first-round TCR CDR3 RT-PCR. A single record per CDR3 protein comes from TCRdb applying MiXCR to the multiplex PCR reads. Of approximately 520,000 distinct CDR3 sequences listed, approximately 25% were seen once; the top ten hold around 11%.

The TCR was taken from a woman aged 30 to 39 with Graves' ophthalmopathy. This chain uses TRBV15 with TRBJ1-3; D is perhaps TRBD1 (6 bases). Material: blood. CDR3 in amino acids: CATSRNRETNTIYF. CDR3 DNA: TGTGCCACCAGCAGGAACAGGGAGACCAACACCATATATTTT.